A single sample gave rise to the 4 T cell receptor beta chains below, sequenced in a study of T-cell memory formation after mild COVID-19. MiXCR, applied by TCRdb to the 5' RACE reads, yields one record per CDR3 protein. This table holds hundreds of thousands of distinct CDR3 sequences, 15% found once. Sequenced sample: PBMCs or a T cell subset sorted from them (not recorded which). The receptors originated from a man between 18 and 29 years old who had mild COVID-19 (a few samples of this study predate the infection). Cell type and time point are not known.

This clonotype was observed a few times. The chain carries TRBV11-3 and TRBJ2-1; D perhaps matches TRBD1 (6 bases). This CDR3 is built from 16 residues. Trimming removed 1 base at V and 0 bases at J, with 10 bases between. CDR1 SGHNT and CDR2 YENEEA come from the germline V gene. The CDR3 DNA is TGTGCCAGCAGCTTAGGTGGGGGCGTCTCCTACAATGAGCAGTTCTTC. Its protein is CASSLGGGVSYNEQFF.

This chain joins TRBV7-2 and TRBJ2-2, with D unresolved. The V end lost 11 bases, the J end lost 6 bases, and 13 bases lay between the germline ends. CDR1 and CDR2 (germline): SGHTA, FQGNSA. The CDR3 contains 12 residues. CDR3 nucleotides: TGTGCCGGCGCGATAGAGTCCGGGGAGCTGTTTTTT. It specifies CAGAIESGELFF.

This clonotype was found a few times. For the CDR3, the DNA is TGTGCCAGCAGCTTAGCAATTAGTGGGAACGATGGCTACACCTTC. Translated: CASSLAISGNDGYTF. The chain uses TRBV7-2 and TRBJ1-2; D gene ambiguous. Germline assignment: CDR1 SGHTA and CDR2 FQGNSA. CDR3 length: 15 amino acids. Trimming pared 0 bases from V and 6 bases from J, leaving 14 bases between. Full variable domain (remainder filled in from reference TRBV7-2 and TRBJ1-2): GAGVSQSPSNKVTEKGKDVELRCDPISGHTALYWYRQSLGQGLEFLIYFQGNSAPDKSGLPSDRFSAERTGGSVSTLTIQRTQQEDSAVYLCASSLAISGNDGYTFGSGTRLTVV.

This clonotype was seen a handful of times. This chain uses TRBV27 with TRBJ1-1; 8 nucleotides align to TRBD1. The V segment lost 8 bases and the J segment 4 bases; nucleotides outside the gene matches: 12. The CDR3 is made up of 15 amino acids. Germline values: CDR1 MNHEY, CDR2 SMNVEV (reference sequence). The CDR3 region has the DNA TGTGCCAGCGGAAACTACAGGGGGATGAGCACTGAAGCTTTCTTT. Its translation is CASGNYRGMSTEAFF.